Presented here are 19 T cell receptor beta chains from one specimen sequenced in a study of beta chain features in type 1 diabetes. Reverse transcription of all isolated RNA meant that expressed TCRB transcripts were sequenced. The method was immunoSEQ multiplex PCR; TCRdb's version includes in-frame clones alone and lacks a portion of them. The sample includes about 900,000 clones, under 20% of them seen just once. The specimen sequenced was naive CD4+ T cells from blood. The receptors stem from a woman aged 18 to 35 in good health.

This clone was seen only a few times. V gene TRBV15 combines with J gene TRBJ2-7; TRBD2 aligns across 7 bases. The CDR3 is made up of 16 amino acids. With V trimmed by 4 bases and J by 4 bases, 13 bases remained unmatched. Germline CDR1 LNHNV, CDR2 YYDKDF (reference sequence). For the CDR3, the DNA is TGTGCCACCAGCACACAAGGCGGGAGAGCGGGGTACGAGCAGTACTTC. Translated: CATSTQGGRAGYEQYF.

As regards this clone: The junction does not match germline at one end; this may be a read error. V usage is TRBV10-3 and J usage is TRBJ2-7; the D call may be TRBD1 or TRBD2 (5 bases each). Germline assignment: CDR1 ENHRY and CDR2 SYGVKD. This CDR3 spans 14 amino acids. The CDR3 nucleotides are TGTGCCAGCAGTAGAGACAGCAAACGGGGCGAGCAGTACTTC. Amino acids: CASSRDSKRGEQYF.

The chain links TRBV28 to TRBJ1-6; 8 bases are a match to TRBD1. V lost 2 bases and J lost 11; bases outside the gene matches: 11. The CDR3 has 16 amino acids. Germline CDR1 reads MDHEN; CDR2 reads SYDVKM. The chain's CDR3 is CASSLGQQGVLTPLHF. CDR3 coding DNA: TGTGCCAGCAGTTTAGGTCAACAGGGGGTACTGACACCCCTCCACTTT.

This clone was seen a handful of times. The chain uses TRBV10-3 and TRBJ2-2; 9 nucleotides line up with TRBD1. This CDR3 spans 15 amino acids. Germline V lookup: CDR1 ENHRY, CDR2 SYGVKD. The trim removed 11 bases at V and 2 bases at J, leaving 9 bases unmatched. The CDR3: CASSGTGQNTGELFF. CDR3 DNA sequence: TGTGCCTCCTCCGGGACAGGGCAAAACACCGGGGAGCTGTTTTTT.

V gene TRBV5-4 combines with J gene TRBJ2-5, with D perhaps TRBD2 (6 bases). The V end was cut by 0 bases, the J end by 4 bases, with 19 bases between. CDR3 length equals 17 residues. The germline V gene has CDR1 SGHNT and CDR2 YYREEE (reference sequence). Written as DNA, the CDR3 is TGTGCCAGCAGCTTGGGGGTGCCGGGAGTCCGAGGAGAGACCCAGTACTTC. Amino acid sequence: CASSLGVPGVRGETQYF.

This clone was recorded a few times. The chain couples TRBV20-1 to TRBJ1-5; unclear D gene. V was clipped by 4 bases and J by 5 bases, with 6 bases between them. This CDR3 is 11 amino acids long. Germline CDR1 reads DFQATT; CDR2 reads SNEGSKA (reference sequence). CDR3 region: CSAKTDQPQHF. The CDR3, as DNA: TGCAGTGCTAAAACCGATCAGCCCCAGCATTTT.

CDR3 amino acids: CASSQVAGIYEQYF. DNA for the CDR3: TGCGCCAGCAGCCAAGTCGCCGGAATCTACGAGCAGTACTTC. This sequence joins TRBV4-3 and TRBJ2-7; no clear D. Trimming removed 1 base from V and 3 bases from J, with 10 bases in between. The CDR3 is made up of 14 amino acids. Germline V CDR1 and CDR2: LGHNA, YSLEER.

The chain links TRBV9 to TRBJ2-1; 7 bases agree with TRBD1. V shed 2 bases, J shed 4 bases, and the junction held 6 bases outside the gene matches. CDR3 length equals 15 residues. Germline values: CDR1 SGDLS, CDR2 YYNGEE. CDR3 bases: TGTGCCAGCAGCGTTAGAGGGGGCCAATACAATGAGCAGTTCTTC. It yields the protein CASSVRGGQYNEQFF.

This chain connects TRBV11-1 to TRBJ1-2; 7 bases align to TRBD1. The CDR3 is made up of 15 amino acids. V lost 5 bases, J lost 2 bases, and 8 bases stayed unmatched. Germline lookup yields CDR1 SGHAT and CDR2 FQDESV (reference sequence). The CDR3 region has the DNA TGTGCCAGCAGCCTCGACAGGGAATCCAACTATGGCTACACCTTC. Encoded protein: CASSLDRESNYGYTF.

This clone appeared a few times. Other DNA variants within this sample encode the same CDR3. The CDR3 nucleotides read TGTGCCAGCTCACCTGGGACAGGGAGTTACAATGAGCAGTTCTTC. Translation: CASSPGTGSYNEQFF. The chain combines TRBV18 with TRBJ2-1; 9 bases align to TRBD1. This CDR3 region has 15 residues. CDR1 KGHSH and CDR2 LQKENI come from the germline V gene. The J segment lost 4 bases and the V segment lost 3 bases, leaving 4 bases of the junction unmatched.

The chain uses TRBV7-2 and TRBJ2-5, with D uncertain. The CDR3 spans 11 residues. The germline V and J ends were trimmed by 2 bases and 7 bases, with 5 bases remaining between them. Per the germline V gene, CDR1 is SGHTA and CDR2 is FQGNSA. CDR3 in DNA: TGTGCCAGCAGCTTACAGGCGACCCAGTACTTC. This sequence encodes CASSLQATQYF.

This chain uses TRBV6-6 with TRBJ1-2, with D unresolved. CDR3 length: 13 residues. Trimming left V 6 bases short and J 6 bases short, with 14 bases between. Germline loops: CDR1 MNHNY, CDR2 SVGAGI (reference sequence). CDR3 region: CASSNIQANGYTF. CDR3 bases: TGTGCCAGCAGCAACATCCAAGCCAATGGCTACACCTTC.

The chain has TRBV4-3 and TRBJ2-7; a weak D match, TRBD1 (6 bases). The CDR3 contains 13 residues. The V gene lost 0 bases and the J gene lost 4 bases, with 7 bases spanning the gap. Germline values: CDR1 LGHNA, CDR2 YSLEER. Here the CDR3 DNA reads TGCGCCAGCAGCCAAGAGAGGGGGTACGAGCAGTACTTC. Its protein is CASSQERGYEQYF.

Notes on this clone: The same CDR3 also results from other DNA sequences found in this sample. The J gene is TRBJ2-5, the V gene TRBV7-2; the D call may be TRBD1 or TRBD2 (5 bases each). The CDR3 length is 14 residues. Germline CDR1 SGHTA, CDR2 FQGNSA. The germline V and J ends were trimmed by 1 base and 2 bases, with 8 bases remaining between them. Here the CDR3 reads CASSLVGAQETQYF. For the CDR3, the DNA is TGTGCCAGCAGCTTAGTCGGGGCACAAGAGACCCAGTACTTC.

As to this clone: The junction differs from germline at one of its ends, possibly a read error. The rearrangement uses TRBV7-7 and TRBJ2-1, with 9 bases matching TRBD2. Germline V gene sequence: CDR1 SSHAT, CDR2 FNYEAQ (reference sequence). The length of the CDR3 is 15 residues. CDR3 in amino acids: CASSLGTSSYNEQFF. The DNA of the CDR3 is TGTGCTAGCAGCTTAGGGACTAGCAGCTACAATGAGCAGTTCTTC.

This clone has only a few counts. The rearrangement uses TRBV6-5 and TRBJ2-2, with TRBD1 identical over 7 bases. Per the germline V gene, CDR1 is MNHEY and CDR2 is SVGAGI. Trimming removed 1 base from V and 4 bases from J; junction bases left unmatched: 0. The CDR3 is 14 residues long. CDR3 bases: TGTGCCAGCAGTTACTACAGGGGCACCGGGGAGCTGTTTTTT. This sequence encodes CASSYYRGTGELFF.

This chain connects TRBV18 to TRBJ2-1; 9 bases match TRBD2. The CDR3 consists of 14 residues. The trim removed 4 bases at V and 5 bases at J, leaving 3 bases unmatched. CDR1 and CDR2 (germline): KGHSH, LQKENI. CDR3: CASSHKREDNEQFF. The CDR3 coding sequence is TGTGCCAGCTCACATAAGCGGGAGGACAATGAGCAGTTCTTC.

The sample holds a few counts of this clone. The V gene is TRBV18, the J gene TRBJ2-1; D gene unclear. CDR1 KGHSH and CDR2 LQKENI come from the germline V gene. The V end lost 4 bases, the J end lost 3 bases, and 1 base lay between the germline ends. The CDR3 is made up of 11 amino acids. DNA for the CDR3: TGTGCCAGCTCACTCTACAATGAGCAGTTCTTC. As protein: CASSLYNEQFF.

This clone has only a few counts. This CDR3 reads CASSLAGGGDEQYF. For the CDR3, the DNA is TGTGCCAGCAGCTTAGCAGGGGGAGGGGACGAGCAGTACTTC. The chain combines TRBV7-9 with TRBJ2-7; D is possibly TRBD2 (7 bases). In germline, CDR1 is SEHNR, CDR2 FQNEAQ (reference sequence). This CDR3 region has 14 residues. The ends were cut back, 0 bases at V and 5 bases at J, with 11 bases in the middle.